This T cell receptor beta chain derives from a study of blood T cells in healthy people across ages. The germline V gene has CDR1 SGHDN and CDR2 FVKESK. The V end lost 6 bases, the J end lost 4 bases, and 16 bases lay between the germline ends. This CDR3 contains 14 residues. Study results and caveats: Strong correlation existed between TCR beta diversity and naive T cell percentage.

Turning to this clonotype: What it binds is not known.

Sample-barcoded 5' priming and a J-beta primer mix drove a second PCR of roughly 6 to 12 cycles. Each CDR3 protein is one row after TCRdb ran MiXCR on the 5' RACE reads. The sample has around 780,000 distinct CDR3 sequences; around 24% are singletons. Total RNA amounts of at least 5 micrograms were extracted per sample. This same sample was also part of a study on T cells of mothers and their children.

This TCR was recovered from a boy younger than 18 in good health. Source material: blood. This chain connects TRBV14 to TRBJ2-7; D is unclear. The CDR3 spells CASSYGRLSYEQYF. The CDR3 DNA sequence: TGTGCCAGCAGTTATGGACGGTTATCATACGAGCAGTACTTC.